Listed here is a single TCR beta chain. This CDR3 contains 11 residues. Germline V gene lookup returns CDR1 SNHLY and CDR2 FYNNEI. V shed 6 bases and J shed 4 bases, with 5 bases lying between them. As handled by the study authors: The assay estimated nucleated cells by amplifying reference gene primers. This table comes from immunoSEQ multiplex PCR, and its TCRdb copy is limited to in-frame clones, with some not included. That table gives V, J and clone size, and the DNA gave D and trimming. Seen here are roughly 140,000 clones, more than 80% observed once, and the top ten hold approximately 2.8%. The entry originates in a study of blood T cell repertoires in COVID-19. Looking at the study overall: The United States, Italy and Spain were the sources of the acute and convalescent COVID-19 samples. PBMCs, B-cell-depleted T cells, or T cells were the source of the cDNA or gDNA that made up the material.

The TCR sequence derives from a woman aged 55-70 years with active COVID-19. Sequencing input: peripheral blood. The V and J genes are TRBV2 and TRBJ2-3; D gene uncertain. CDR3 nucleotides: TGTGCCAGCAGCGTAGCAGATACGCAGTATTTT. As protein: CASSVADTQYF.